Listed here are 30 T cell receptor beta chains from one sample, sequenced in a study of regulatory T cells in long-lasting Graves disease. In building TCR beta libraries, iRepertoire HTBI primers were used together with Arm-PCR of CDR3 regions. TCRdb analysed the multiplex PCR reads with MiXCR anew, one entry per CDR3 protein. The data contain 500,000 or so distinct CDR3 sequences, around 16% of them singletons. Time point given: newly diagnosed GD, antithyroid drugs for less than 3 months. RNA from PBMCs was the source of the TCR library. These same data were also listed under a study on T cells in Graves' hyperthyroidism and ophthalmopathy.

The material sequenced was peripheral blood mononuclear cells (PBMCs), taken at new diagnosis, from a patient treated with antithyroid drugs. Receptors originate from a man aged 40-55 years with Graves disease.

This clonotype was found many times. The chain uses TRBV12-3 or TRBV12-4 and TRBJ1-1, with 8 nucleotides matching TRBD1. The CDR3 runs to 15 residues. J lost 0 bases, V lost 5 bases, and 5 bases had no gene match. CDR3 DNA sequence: TGTGCCAGCAGTCCTAGACAGGGGATGAACACTGAAGCTTTCTTT. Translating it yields CASSPRQGMNTEAFF.

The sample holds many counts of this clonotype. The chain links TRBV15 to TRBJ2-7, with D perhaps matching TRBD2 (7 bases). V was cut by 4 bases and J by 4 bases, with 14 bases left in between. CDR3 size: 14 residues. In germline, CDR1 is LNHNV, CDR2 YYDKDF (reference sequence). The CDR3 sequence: CATSKYGGQYEQYF. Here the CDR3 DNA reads TGTGCCACCAGCAAATACGGGGGGCAGTACGAGCAGTACTTC.

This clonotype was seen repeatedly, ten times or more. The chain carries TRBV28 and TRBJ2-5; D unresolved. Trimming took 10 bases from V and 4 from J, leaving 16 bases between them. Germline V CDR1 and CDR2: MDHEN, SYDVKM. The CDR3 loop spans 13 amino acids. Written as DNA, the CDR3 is TGTGCCACCTCCGGTTGGGCCCGAGAGACCCAGTACTTC. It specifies CATSGWARETQYF.

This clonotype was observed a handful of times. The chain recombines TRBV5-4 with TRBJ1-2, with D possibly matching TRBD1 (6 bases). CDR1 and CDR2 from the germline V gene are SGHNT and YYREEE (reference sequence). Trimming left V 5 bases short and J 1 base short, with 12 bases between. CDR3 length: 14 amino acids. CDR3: CASSQDSLNYGYTF. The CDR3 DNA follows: TGTGCCAGCAGTCAGGACAGCCTTAACTATGGCTACACCTTC.

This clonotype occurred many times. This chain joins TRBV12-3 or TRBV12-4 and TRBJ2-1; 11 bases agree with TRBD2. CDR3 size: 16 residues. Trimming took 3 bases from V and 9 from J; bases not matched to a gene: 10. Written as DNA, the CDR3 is TGTGCCAGCAGTTTCCTATTAGCGGGAGGGCCGACTGAGCAGTTCTTC. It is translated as CASSFLLAGGPTEQFF.

CDR3 in amino acids: CASSQDIANEQFF. CDR3 in DNA: TGCGCCAGCAGCCAAGACATAGCCAATGAGCAGTTCTTC. The chain recombines TRBV4-1 with TRBJ2-1; no reliable D call. Between the trimmed V and J ends, which lost 0 bases and 6 bases, there was a span of 6 bases. This CDR3 is built from 13 residues. Germline CDR1 and CDR2: MGHRA and YSYEKL.

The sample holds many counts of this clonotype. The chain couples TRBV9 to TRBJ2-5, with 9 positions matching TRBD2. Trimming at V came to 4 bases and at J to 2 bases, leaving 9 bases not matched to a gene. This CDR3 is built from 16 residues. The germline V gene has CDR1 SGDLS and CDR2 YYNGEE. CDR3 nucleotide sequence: TGTGCCAGCAGCTTGACCGGGACTAGCCTACAAGAGACCCAGTACTTC. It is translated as CASSLTGTSLQETQYF.

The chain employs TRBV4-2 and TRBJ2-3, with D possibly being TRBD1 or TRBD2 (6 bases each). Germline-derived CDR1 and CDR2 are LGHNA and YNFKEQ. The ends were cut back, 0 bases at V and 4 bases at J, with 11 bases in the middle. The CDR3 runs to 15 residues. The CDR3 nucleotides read TGTGCCAGCAGCCAAGATGGGGGGCGGGCAGATACGCAGTATTTT. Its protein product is CASSQDGGRADTQYF.

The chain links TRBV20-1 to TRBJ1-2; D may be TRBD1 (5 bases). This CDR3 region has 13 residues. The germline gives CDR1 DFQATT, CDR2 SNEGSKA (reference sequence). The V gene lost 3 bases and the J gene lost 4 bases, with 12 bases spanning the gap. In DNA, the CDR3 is TGCAGTGCTAGGATTGGGACCAGCTATGGCTACACCTTC. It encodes CSARIGTSYGYTF.

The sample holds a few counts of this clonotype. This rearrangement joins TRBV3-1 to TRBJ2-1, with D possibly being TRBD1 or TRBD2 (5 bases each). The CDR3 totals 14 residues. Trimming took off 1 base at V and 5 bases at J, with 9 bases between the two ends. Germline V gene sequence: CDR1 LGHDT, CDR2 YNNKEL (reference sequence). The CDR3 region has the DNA TGTGCCAGCAGCCAAGCGGGACCCAACAATGAGCAGTTCTTC. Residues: CASSQAGPNNEQFF.

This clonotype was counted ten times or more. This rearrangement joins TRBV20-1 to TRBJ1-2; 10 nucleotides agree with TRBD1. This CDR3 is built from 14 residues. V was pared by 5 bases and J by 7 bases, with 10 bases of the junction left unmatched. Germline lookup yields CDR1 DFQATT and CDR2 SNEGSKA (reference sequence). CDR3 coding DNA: TGCAGTGCTGAAACGGGACAGGGGAGAAGTGGCTACACCTTC. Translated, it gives CSAETGQGRSGYTF.

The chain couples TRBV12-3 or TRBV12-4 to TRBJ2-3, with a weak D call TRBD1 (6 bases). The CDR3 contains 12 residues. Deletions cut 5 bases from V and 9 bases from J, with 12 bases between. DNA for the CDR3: TGTGCCAGCAGTCCCCGACAGGCGACGCAGTATTTT. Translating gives CASSPRQATQYF.

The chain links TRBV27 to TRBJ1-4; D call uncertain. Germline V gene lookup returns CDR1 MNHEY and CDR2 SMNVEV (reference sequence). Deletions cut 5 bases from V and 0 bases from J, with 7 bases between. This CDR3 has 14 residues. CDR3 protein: CASSTLATNEKLFF. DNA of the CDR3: TGTGCCAGCAGTACCCTTGCAACTAATGAAAAACTGTTTTTT.

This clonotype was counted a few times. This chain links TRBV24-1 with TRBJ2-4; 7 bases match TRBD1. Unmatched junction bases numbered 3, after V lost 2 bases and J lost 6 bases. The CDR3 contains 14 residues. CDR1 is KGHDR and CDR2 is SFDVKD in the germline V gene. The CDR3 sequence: CATSDYRDRNIQYF. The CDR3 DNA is TGTGCCACCAGTGATTACCGGGACAGAAACATTCAGTACTTC.

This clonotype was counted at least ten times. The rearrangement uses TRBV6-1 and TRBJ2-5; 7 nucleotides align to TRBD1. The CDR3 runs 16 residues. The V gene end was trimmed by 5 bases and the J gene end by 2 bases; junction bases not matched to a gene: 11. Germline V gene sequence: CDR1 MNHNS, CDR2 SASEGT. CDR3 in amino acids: CASSLRTGALQETQYF. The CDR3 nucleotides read TGTGCCAGCAGTCTCCGAACAGGGGCCCTTCAAGAGACCCAGTACTTC.

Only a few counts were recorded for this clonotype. CDR3 in amino acids: CASSPQGKGYEQYF. DNA of the CDR3: TGTGCCAGCAGTCCCCAGGGGAAAGGGTACGAGCAGTACTTC. The J gene is TRBJ2-7, the V gene TRBV6-1; D perhaps matches TRBD1 (6 bases). The CDR3 spans 14 residues. From germline, CDR1 is MNHNS and CDR2 SASEGT. Trimming cost V 5 bases and J 4 bases, with 15 bases left between them.

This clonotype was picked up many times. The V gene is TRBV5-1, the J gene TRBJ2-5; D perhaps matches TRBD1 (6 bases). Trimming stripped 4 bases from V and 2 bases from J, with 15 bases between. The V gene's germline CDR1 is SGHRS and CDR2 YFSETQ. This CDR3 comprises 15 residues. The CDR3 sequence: CASSAVGHPQETQYF. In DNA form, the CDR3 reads TGCGCCAGCAGCGCAGTGGGACACCCTCAAGAGACCCAGTACTTC.

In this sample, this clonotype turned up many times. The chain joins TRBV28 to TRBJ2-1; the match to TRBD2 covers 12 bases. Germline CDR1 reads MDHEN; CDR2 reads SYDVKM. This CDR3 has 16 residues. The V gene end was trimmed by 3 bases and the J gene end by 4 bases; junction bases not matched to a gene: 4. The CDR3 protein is CASSFRGLAGYNEQFF. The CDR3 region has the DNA TGTGCCAGCAGTTTTCGGGGACTAGCGGGTTACAATGAGCAGTTCTTC. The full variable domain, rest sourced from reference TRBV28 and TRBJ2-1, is DVKVTQSSRYLVKRTGEKVFLECVQDMDHENMFWYRQDPGLGLRLIYFSYDVKMKEKGDIPEGYSVSREKKERFSLILESASTNQTSMYLCASSFRGLAGYNEQFFGPGTRLTVL.

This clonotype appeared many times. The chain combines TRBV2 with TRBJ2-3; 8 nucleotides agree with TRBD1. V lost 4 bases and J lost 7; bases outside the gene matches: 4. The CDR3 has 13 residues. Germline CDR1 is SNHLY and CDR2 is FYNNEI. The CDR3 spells CASSAGQGYTQYF. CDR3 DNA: TGTGCCAGCAGTGCTGGACAGGGATATACGCAGTATTTT.

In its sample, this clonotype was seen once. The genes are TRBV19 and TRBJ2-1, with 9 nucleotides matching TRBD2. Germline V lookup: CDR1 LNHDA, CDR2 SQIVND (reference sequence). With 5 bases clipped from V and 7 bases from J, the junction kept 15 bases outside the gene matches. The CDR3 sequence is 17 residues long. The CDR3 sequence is CASSLNRGSGSVNEQFF. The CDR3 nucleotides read TGTGCCAGTAGTCTGAACAGGGGTAGCGGGAGCGTGAATGAGCAGTTCTTC.

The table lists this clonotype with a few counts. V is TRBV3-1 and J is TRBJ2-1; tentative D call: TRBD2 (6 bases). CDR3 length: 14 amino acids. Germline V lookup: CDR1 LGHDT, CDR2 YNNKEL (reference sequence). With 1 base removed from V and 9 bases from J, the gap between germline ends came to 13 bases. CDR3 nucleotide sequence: TGTGCCAGCAGCCAAGTTCGGCCAGCGGGTGAGCAGTTCTTC. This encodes CASSQVRPAGEQFF.

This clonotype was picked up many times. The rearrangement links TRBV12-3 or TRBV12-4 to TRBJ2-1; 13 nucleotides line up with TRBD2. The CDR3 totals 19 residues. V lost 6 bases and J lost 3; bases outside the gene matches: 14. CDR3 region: CASSPNLGLAGTGYNEQFF. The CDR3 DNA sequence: TGTGCCAGCAGCCCCAATCTGGGACTAGCGGGAACCGGCTACAATGAGCAGTTCTTC.

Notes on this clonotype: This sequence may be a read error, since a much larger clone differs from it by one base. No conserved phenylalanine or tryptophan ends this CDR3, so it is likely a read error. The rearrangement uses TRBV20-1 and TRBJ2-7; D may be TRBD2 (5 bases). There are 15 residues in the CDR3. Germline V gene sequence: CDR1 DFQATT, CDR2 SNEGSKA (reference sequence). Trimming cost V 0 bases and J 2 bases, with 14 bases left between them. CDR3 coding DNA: TGCAGTGCTAGAGATGAGCTAAGCGGTACCTACGAGCAGTACCTC. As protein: CSARDELSGTYEQYL.

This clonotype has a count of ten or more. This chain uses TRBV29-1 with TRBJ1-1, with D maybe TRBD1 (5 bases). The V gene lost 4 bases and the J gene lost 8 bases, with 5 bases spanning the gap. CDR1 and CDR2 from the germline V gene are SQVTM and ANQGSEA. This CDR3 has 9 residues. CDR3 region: CSVGGEAFF. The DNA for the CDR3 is TGCAGCGTTGGGGGGGAAGCTTTCTTT.

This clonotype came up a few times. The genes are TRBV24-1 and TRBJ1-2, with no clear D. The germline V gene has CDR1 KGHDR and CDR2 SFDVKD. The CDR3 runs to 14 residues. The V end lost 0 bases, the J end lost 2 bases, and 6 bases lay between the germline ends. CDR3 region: CATSDLELNYGYTF. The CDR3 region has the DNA TGTGCCACCAGTGATTTGGAATTAAACTATGGCTACACCTTC.

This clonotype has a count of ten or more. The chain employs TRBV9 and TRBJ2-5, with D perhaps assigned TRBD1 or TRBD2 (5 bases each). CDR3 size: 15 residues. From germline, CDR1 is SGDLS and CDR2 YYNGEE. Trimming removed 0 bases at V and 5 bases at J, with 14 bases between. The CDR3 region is CASSVEEGNWETQYF. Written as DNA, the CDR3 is TGTGCCAGCAGCGTAGAAGAGGGGAATTGGGAGACCCAGTACTTC.

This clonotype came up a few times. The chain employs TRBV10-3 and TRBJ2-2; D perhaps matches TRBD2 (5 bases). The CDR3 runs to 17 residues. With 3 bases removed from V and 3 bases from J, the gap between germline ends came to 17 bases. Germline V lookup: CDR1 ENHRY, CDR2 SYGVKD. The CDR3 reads CAISDPGIGGYTGELFF. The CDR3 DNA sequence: TGTGCCATCAGTGACCCCGGGATTGGCGGGTACACCGGGGAGCTGTTTTTT.

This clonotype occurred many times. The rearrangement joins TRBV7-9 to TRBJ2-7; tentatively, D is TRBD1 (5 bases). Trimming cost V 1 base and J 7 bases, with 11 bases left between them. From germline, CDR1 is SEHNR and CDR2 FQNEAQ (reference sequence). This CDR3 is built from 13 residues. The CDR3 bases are TGTGCCAGCAGCTTAGGACAGTTACGGGAGCAGTACTTC. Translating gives CASSLGQLREQYF.

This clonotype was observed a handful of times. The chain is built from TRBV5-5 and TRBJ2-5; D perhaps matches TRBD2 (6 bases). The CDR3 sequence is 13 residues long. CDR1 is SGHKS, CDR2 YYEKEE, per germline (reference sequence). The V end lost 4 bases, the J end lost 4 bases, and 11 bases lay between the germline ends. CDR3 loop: CASSVVGGETQYF. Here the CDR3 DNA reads TGTGCCAGCAGCGTGGTGGGGGGAGAGACCCAGTACTTC. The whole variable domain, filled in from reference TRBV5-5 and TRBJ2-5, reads DAGVTQSPTHLIKTRGQQVTLRCSPISGHKSVSWYQQVLGQGPQFIFQYYEKEERGRGNFPDRFSARQFPNYSSELNVNALLLGDSALYLCASSVVGGETQYFGPGTRLLVL.

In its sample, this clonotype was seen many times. CDR3 sequence (DNA): TGTGCCAGCAGTGACCATATTCAAGAGACCCAGTACTTC. As protein: CASSDHIQETQYF. The rearrangement uses TRBV2 and TRBJ2-5; D gene unclear. The germline V gene has CDR1 SNHLY and CDR2 FYNNEI. The CDR3 spans 13 residues. Trimming cost V 3 bases and J 2 bases, with 7 bases left between them.